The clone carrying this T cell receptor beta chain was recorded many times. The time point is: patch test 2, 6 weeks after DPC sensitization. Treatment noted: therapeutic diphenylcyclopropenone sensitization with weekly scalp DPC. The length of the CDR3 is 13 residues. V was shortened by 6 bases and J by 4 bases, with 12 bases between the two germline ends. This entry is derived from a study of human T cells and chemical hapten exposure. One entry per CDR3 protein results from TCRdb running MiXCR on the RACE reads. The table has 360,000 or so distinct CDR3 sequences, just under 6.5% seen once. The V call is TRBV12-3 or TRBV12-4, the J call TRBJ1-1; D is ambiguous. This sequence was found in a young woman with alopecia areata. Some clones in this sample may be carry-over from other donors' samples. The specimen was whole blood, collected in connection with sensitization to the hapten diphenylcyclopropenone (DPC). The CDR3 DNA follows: TGTGCCAGCAGCCTTCTGATAGGCACTGAAGCTTTCTTT. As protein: CASSLLIGTEAFF.